This paragraph covers one TCR beta chain sequence. No cognate antigen has been identified for it. Base-call qualities are not available, and no considerably larger clone is one nucleotide away. According to the germline V gene, CDR1 reads SQVTM and CDR2 reads ANQGSEA. The V end loses 6 bases and the J end loses 0 bases, and a stretch of 14 bases separates them. The CDR3, cysteine through phenylalanine, is 14 amino acids long. Solely the CDR3 DNA is kept, with 42 bases framed from the first base. The data originate from a study of CD8 T cells in ankylosing spondylitis (TCRdb year 2017). Background for the entire study: The study profiled T cell receptor beta repertoires in healthy donors and ankylosing spondylitis patients to find disease-linked TCR variants. Peripheral blood samples were taken, and synovial fluid was additionally collected from ankylosing spondylitis patients. The full study cohort comprised 25 ankylosing spondylitis patients and some 100 healthy donors. Results the study describes overall, beyond this receptor: A TCR beta motif of fewer than 10 highly homologous amino acid variants appeared characteristic of blood from ankylosing spondylitis patients. In peripheral blood, the disease-linked clones were found at relatively low frequencies and had a CD8+ phenotype. Some motif variants were previously reported in synovial fluid and blood of reactive arthritis patients, suggesting common disease-initiation mechanisms. According to the report, matched synovial fluid samples from ankylosing spondylitis patients were significantly enriched for the disease-linked clones.

TCRdb names Illumina HiSeq 2500 as the instrument used. Quantitative 5'-RACE with molecular barcodes was the method used to prepare the TCR beta libraries. Concerning the study's data processing: A new computational method based on a probabilistic model of VDJ rearrangement was used to identify disease-linked TCR variants. TCRdb itself trimmed the public reads at Q25 with fastp, ran MiXCR and retained productive beta chains. A single entry per CDR3 protein holds the most common genes and DNA from its merged rows. The V and J calls were not made by the authors but by TCRdb's processing. In this sample the table shows fewer than 250,000 distinct CDR3 sequences, under 30% of which occur a single time. The ten top clones hold 6.6% of the sample.

In this chain, TRBV29-1 is recombined with TRBJ1-1; D gene: possibly TRBD1, on 5 matching bases. The sample consisted of blood, either unsorted or a sorted T cell fraction (not recorded which). The sequence came from a male donor with ankylosing spondylitis or in good health (not recorded which). CDR3 loop: CSVGDGVMNTEAFF. The nucleotide sequence reads TGCAGCGTGGGGGACGGCGTCATGAACACTGAAGCTTTCTTT.